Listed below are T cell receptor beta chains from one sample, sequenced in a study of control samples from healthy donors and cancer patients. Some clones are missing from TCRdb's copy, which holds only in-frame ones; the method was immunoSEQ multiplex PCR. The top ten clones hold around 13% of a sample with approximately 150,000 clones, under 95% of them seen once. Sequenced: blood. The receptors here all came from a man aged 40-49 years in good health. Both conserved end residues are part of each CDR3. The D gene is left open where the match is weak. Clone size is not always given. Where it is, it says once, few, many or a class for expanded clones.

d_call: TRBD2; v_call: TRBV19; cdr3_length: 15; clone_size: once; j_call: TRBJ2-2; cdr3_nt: TGTGCCAGTGTTACTAGCGGGAGAGACACCGGGGAGCTGTTTTTT; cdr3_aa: CASVTSGRDTGELFF
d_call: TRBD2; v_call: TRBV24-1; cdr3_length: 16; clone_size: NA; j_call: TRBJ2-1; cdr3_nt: TGTGCCACCAGTGATGTGTGGGGGGGGGTAAACAATGAGCAGTTCTTC; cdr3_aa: CATSDVWGGVNNEQFF
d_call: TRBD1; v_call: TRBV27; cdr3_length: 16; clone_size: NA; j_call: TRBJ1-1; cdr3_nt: TGTGCCAGCAGCTTCGGGACAGGGGTTCCGAACACTGAAGCTTTCTTT; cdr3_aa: CASSFGTGVPNTEAFF
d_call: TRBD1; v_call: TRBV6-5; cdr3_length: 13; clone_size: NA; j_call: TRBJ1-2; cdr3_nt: TGTGCCAGCAGGACGACAGGGTTGGTCGGCTACACCTTC; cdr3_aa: CASRTTGLVGYTF
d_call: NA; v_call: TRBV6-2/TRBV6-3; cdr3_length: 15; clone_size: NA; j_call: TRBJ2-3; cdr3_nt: TGTGCCAGCAGTTACCGCCAGGGGCTTCACGATACGCAGTATTTT; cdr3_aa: CASSYRQGLHDTQYF
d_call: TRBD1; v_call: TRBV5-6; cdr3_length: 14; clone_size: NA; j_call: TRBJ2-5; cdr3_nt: TGTGCCAGCAGCTTGTGGACAGGCTTGGAGACCCAGTACTTC; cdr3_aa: CASSLWTGLETQYF
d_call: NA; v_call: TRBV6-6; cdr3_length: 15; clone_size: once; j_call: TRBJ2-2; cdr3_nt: TGTGCCAGCAGCTGGCTGGAGGGTAACACCGGGGAGCTGTTTTTT; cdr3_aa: CASSWLEGNTGELFF
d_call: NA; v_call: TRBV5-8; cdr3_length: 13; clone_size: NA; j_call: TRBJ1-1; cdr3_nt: TGTGCCGGGGGCGGGGGGGGAAACACTGAAGCTTTCTTT; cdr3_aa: CAGGGGGNTEAFF
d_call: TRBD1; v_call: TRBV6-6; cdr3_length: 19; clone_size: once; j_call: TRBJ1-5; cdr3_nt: TGTGCCAGCAGTCCCCCCGGGACAGGGGGCTTTCTTTGGCTTCAGCCCCAGCATTTT; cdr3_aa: CASSPPGTGGFLWLQPQHF
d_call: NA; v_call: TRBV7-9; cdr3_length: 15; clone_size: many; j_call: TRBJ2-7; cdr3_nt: TGTGCCAGCAGCTCACAGGGCGCCCACAGCGACGAGCAGTACTTC; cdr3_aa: CASSSQGAHSDEQYF
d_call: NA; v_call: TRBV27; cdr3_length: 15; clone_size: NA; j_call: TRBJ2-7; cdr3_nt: TGTGCCAGCAGCCGTGACAGGGACTTCGCCTACGAGCAGTACTTC; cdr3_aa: CASSRDRDFAYEQYF
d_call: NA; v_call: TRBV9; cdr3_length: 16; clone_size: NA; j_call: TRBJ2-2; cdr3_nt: TGTGCCAGCAGCGCCCTAACCGGGACCACAACCGGGGAGCTGTTTTTT; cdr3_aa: CASSALTGTTTGELFF
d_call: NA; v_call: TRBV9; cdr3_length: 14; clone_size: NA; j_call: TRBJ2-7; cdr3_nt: TGTGCCAGCAGCGCTCCGGGCCACCCCTACGAGCAGTACTTC; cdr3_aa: CASSAPGHPYEQYF
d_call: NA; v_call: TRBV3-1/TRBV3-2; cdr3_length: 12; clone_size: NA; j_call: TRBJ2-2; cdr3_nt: TGCGCCAGCAGGCGGGCATCCGGGGAGCTGTTTTTT; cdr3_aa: CASRRASGELFF
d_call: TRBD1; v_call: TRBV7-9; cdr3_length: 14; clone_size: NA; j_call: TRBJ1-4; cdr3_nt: TGTGCCAGCAGCCCGACAGGGAGGGACGAAAAACTGTTTTTT; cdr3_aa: CASSPTGRDEKLFF
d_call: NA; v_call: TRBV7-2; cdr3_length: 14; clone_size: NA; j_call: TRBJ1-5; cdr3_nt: TGTGCCAGCAGCTTAGGACAGAGCAATCAGCCCCAGCATTTT; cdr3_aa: CASSLGQSNQPQHF
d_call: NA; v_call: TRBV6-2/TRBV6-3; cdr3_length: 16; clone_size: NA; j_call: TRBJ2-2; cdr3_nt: TGTGCCAGCAGTTATAGACAGCTCGCGAACACCGGGGAGCCGTTTTTT; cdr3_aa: CASSYRQLANTGEPFF
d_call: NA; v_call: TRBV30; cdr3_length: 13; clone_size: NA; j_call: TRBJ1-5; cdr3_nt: TGTGCCTGGGGGGCAGGGGATAATCAGCCCCAGCATTTT; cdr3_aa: CAWGAGDNQPQHF
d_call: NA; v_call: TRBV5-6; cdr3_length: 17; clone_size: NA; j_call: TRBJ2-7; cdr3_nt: TGTGCCAGCAGCTTGTACGGATGGGGGGGCGCTAAGGACGAGCAGTACTTC; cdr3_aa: CASSLYGWGGAKDEQYF
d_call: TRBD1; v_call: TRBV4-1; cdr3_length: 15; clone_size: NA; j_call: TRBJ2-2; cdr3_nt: TGCGCCAGCAGCCATGACAGGGTGGGAACCGGGGAGCTGTTTTTT; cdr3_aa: CASSHDRVGTGELFF
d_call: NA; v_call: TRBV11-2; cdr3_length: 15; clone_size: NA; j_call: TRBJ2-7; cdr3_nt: TGTGCCAGCAGCAGAAACTACGAACTGACCTACGAGCAGTACTTC; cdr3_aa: CASSRNYELTYEQYF
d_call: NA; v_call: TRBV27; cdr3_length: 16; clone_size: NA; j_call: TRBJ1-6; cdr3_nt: TGTGCCAGCAGTTTATCGGACCTGGGCAGGGCTTCACCCCTCCACTTT; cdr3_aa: CASSLSDLGRASPLHF
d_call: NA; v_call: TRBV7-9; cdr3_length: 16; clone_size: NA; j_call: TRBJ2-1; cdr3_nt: TGTGCCAGCAGCGTCACGTTCGGGGAGAGTCGCAATGAGCAGTTCTTC; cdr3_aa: CASSVTFGESRNEQFF
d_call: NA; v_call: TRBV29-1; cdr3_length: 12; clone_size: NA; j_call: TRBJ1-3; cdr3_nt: TGCAGCGTTGATGCGGGGCGAAACACCATATATTTT; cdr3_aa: CSVDAGRNTIYF
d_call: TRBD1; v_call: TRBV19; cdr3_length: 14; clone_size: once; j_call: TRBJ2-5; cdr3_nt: TGTGCCAGTAGTCTCGGACAGGGACTAGAGACCCAGTACTTC; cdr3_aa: CASSLGQGLETQYF
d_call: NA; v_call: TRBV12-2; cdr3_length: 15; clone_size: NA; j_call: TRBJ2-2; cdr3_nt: TGTGCAAGTCGCTTATCTGGCTCCAACACCGGGGAGCTGTTTTTT; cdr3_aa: CASRLSGSNTGELFF
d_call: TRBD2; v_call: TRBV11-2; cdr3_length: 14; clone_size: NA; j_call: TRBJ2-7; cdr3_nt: TGTGCCAGCAGCACTAGCGGGATAGGGGTGGAGCAGTACTTC; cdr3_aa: CASSTSGIGVEQYF
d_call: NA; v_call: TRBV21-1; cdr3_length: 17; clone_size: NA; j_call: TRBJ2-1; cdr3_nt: TGTGCCAGCAGCACCGATGAGCGGGGTGGGTCCTACAATGAGCAGTTCTTC; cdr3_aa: CASSTDERGGSYNEQFF
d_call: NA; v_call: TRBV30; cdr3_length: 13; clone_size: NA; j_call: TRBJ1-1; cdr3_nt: TGTGCCTGGAGTCGACTGACCAACACTGAAGCTTTCTTT; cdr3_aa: CAWSRLTNTEAFF
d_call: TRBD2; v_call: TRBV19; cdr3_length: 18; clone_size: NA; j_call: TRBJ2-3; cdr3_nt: TGTGCCAGTAGTATAGGACCGGGAGGGCCTCTTAGCACAGATACGCAGTATTTT; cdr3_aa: CASSIGPGGPLSTDTQYF
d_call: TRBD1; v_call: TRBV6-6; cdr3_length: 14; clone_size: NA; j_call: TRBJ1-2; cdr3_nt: TGTGCCAGCAGTTATCGGACAGGGGACGATGGCTACACCTTC; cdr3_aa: CASSYRTGDDGYTF
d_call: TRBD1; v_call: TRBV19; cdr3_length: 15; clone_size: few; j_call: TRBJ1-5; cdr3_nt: TGTGCCAGTAGTATAACAGGACAGGGCAATCAGCCCCAGCATTTT; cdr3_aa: CASSITGQGNQPQHF
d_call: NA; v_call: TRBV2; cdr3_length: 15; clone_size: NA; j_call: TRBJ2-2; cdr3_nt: TGTGCCAGCAGGACCGAGACTAGTACCACCGGGGAGCTGTTTTTT; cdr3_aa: CASRTETSTTGELFF
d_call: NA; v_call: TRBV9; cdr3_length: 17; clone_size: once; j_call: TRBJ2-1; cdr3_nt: TGTGCCAGCAGCGTAGCTCTGGCGGGGAGGCTGGAGAATGAGCAGTTCTTC; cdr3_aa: CASSVALAGRLENEQFF
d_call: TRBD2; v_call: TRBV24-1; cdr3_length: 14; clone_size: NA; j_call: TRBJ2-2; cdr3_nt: TGTGCCACCGCCGGGGGGGGGCGCCCCGGGGAGCTGTTTTTT; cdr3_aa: CATAGGGRPGELFF
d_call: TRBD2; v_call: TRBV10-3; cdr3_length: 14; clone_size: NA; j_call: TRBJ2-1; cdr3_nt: TGTGCCATCAGAGGGTCTAGCGGGTTGAATGAGCAGTTCTTC; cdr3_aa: CAIRGSSGLNEQFF
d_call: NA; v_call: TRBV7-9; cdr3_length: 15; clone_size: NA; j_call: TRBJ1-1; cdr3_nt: TGTGCCAGCAGCTTAGCGCTCCCCGGGAACACTGAAGCTTTCTTT; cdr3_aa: CASSLALPGNTEAFF
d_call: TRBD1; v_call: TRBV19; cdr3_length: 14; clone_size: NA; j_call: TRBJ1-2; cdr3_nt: TGTGCCAGTAGTATGACCGGGACAGGGTACGGCTACACCTTC; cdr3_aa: CASSMTGTGYGYTF
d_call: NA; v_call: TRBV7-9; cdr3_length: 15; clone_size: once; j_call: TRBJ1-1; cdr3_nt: TGTGCCAGCAGCTTAAAGGGCTTCCAAGGCACTGAAGCTTTCTTT; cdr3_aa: CASSLKGFQGTEAFF
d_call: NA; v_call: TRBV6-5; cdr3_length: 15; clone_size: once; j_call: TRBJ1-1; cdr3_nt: TGTGCCAGCAGAAAGACAGGCCTTCTGAACACTGAAGCTTTCTTT; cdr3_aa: CASRKTGLLNTEAFF
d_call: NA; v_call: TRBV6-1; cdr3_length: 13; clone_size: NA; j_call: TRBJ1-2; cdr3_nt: TGTGCCAGCAGTGAGACAAATAACTATGGCTACACCTTC; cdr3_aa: CASSETNNYGYTF
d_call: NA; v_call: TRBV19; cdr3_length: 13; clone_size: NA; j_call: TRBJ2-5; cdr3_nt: TGTGCCAGTAGTATTGTGGGGTCGGAGACCCAGTACTTC; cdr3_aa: CASSIVGSETQYF
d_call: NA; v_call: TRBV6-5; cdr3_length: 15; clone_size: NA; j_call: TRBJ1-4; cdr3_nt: TGTGCCAGCAGCTCCTATGGGGCGGGCGGTGAAAAACTGTTTTTT; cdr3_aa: CASSSYGAGGEKLFF
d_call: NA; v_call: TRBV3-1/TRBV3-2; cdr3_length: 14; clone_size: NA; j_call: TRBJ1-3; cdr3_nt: TGTGCCAGCAGTGGACTGTACTCTGGAAACACCATATATTTT; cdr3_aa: CASSGLYSGNTIYF
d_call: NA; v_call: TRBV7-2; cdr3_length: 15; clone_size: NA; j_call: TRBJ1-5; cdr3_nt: TGTGCCAGCAGCTTAGCTGGGGGGAGCAATCAGCCCCAGCATTTT; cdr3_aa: CASSLAGGSNQPQHF
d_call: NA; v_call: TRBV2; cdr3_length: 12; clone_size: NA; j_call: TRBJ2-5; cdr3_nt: TGTGCCAGCAGTGAAGGGGTGGAGACCCAGTACTTC; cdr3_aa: CASSEGVETQYF
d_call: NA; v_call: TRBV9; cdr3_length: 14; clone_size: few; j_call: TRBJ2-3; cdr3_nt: TGTGCCAGCAGCGTAGGATCGGGAACAGATACGCAGTATTTT; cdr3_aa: CASSVGSGTDTQYF
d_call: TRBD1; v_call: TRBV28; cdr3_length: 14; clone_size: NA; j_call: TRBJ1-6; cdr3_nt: TGTGCCAGCAGGCCGACAGGGGTCAGTTCACCCCTCCACTTT; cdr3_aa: CASRPTGVSSPLHF
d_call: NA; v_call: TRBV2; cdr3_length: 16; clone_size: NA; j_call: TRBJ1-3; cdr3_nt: TGTGCCAGCAGTGTGAGAGGGTCCCACTCTGGAAACACCATATATTTT; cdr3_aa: CASSVRGSHSGNTIYF
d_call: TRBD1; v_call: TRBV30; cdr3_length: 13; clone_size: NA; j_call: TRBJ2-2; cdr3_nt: TGTGCCTGGGACAGGGCCAACACCGGGGAGCTGTTTTTT; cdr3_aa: CAWDRANTGELFF
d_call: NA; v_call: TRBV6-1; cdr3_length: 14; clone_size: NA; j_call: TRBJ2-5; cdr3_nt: TGTGCCAGCAGTGAAGTCAGATGGCGAGAGACCCAGTACTTC; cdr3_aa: CASSEVRWRETQYF
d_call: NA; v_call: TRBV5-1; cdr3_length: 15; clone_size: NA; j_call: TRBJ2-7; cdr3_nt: TGCGCCAGCAGCTTGGCCCCAGGGTTCTCTGGGGAGCAGTACTTC; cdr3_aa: CASSLAPGFSGEQYF
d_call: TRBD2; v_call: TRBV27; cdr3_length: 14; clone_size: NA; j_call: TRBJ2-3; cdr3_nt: TGTGCCAGCAGCCCTCGGACTAGCGGGGTAACGCAGTATTTT; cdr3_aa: CASSPRTSGVTQYF
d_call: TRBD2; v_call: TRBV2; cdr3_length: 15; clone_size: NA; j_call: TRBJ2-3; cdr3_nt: TGTGCCAGCGTAGCGGGGGGAAGCGGCACAGATACGCAGTATTTT; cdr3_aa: CASVAGGSGTDTQYF
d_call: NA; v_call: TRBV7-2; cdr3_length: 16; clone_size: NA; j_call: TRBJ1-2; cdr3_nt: TGTGCCAGCAGCTTAGGGAGCTGGGTAGCTAACTATGGCTACACCTTC; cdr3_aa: CASSLGSWVANYGYTF
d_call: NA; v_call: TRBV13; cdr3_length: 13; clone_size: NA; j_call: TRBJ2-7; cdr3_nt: TGTGCCAGCAGTTCCGGACCAATCTACGAGCAGTACTTC; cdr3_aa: CASSSGPIYEQYF
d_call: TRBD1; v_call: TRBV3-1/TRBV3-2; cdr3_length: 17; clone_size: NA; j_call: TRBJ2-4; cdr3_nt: TGTGCCAGCAGCCGACCAAAATTGGGACAGGGAGGGAACATTCAGTACTTC; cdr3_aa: CASSRPKLGQGGNIQYF
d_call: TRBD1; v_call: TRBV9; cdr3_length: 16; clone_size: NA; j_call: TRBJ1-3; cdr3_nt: TGTGCCAGCAGCGTAGGGGGACAGGGGGCTGGAAACACCATATATTTT; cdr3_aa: CASSVGGQGAGNTIYF
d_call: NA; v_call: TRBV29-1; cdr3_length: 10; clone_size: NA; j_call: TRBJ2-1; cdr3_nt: TGCAGCGTTAGGGTAAATGAGCAGTTCTTC; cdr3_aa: CSVRVNEQFF
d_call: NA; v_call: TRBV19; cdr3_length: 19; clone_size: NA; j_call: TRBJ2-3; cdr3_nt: TGTGCCAGTAGTATACAAAGGGGCTCGAGGGGTCCAAGGGGAGATACGCAGTATTTT; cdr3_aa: CASSIQRGSRGPRGDTQYF